Sequencing of this T cell receptor (beta chain) was carried out in a study of shared clonotypes between healthy human individuals. Whole-study context: Participating donors consisted of a couple of women and a few men aged 18 to 49. Per donor, CD8 memory used one plate, CD8 naive used two, CD4 memory used three and CD4 naive used three. Regarding the study as a whole: Researchers found naive subsets generally carried larger estimated richness than memory subsets.

V was pared by 5 bases and J by 4 bases, with 6 bases of the junction left unmatched. The CDR3 loop spans 14 amino acids. Germline assignment: CDR1 SQVTM and CDR2 ANQGSEA. Only in-frame clones appear in the TCRdb table, and some are missing; sequencing was by immunoSEQ multiplex PCR. This sample has some 2,000,000 clones; approximately 95% occur once, and the top ten carry less than 0.15%. A note on this clone: Its antigen is currently unknown.

The clonotype originates from a man between 18 and 29 years old in good health. Sequenced sample: naive CD4+ T cells sorted from blood. Subset here: CD45RA+ positively selected. The V call is TRBV29-1, the J call TRBJ1-5, with TRBD1 matching 9 bases. CDR3 protein: CSVQSTGGNQPQHF. In DNA, the CDR3 is TGCAGCGTTCAATCGACAGGGGGGAATCAGCCCCAGCATTTT.